This T cell receptor (beta chain) was profiled in a study of blood T cell repertoires in COVID-19. In the study overall: Donors in the United States, Italy and Spain gave samples during acute or convalescent COVID-19. Sources were T cells, B-cell-depleted T cells, or PBMCs; the material itself was cDNA or gDNA.

Per the original data handling: Amplification with reference gene primers provided the estimates of nucleated cell counts. Libraries were prepared by immunoSEQ multiplex PCR; TCRdb keeps only in-frame clonotypes and omits some of them. The D gene and trimming were derived from the DNA, and the V and J assignments and clone size from that table. The data show about 120,000 clones, 85% seen once. The length of the CDR3 is 14 residues. CDR1 is SGDLS and CDR2 is YYNGEE in the germline V gene. With V trimmed by 4 bases and J by 0 bases, 4 bases remained unmatched. This clonotype was obtained from a man aged 40-55 years with acute or convalescent COVID-19. The V call is TRBV9, the J call TRBJ2-7; 7 nucleotides agree with TRBD1. The specimen sequenced was peripheral blood. This CDR3 reads CASSLGQDSYEQYF. DNA of the CDR3: TGTGCCAGCAGCCTTGGACAGGACTCCTACGAGCAGTACTTC.